A single sample is the source of the 9 T cell receptor beta chains below, sequenced in a study of blood T cells in healthy people across ages. With a J-beta primer mix and a sample-barcoded 5' primer, a second PCR ran roughly 6 to 11 cycles. Each CDR3 protein gets one entry after TCRdb re-called the 5' RACE reads with MiXCR. The table has 1.5 million to 2 million distinct CDR3 sequences, 25% to 30% seen once. The specimen sequenced was blood. The source is a young woman in good health.

The rearrangement links TRBV2 to TRBJ2-6; D unclear. Trimming removed 9 bases at V and 5 bases at J, with 8 bases between. This CDR3 is built from 12 residues. Germline lookup yields CDR1 SNHLY and CDR2 FYNNEI. The CDR3 DNA reads as TGTGCCAGTTTTCTCTGGGCCAACGTCCTGACTTTC. It encodes CASFLWANVLTF.

This clonotype occurred many times. This chain connects TRBV7-9 to TRBJ1-2, with D possibly being TRBD1 (6 bases). The CDR3 totals 15 residues. Germline assignment: CDR1 SEHNR and CDR2 FQNEAQ (reference sequence). V lost 8 bases, J lost 6 bases, and 22 bases lay in between. The CDR3 sequence is CASPNGPGGHHGYTF. DNA for the CDR3: TGTGCCAGCCCTAACGGTCCGGGGGGCCACCATGGCTACACCTTC. Full variable domain (remainder filled in from reference TRBV7-9 and TRBJ1-2): DTGVSQNPRHKITKRGQNVTFRCDPISEHNRLYWYRQTLGQGPEFLTYFQNEAQLEKSRLLSDRFSAERPKGSFSTLEIQRTEQGDSAMYLCASPNGPGGHHGYTFGSGTRLTVV.

The rearrangement links TRBV9 to TRBJ2-1; 9 bases are shared with TRBD2. The V segment lost 0 bases and the J segment 6 bases; nucleotides outside the gene matches: 19. Germline assignment: CDR1 SGDLS and CDR2 YYNGEE. CDR3 length: 20 amino acids. The chain's CDR3 is CASSVAQKGGWTSDINEQFF. The DNA of the CDR3 is TGTGCCAGCAGCGTAGCACAGAAAGGAGGGTGGACTAGCGATATCAATGAGCAGTTCTTC.

The table lists this clonotype with a few counts. The junction and the germline gene differ at one end; a read error may be behind it. This chain links TRBV14 with TRBJ2-7; D possibly corresponds to TRBD1 (6 bases). Germline loops: CDR1 SGHDN, CDR2 FVKESK. CDR3 length equals 15 residues. The CDR3 spells CVSSRDDRYTYEQYF. In DNA, the CDR3 is TGTGTCAGCAGCCGGGATGACAGGTACACCTACGAGCAGTACTTC.

This clonotype was detected only a few times. The junction departs from the called germline gene at one end, perhaps through a read error. The rearrangement joins TRBV3-1 to TRBJ2-4; 11 bases map to TRBD2. The DNA end favors TRBJ2-7, so the J call may be wrong. This CDR3 has 14 residues. Germline V gene sequence: CDR1 LGHDT, CDR2 YNNKEL (reference sequence). CDR3 coding DNA: TGTGCCGGCAGCCAGGGGACTAGCGGCATCGAGCAGTACTTC. The encoded protein is CAGSQGTSGIEQYF.

There are a few counts of this clonotype. The rearrangement links TRBV2 to TRBJ1-5; TRBD1 matches 8 bases. The V gene's germline CDR1 is SNHLY and CDR2 FYNNEI. The CDR3 extends over 14 amino acids. With V trimmed by 2 bases and J by 6 bases, 3 bases remained unmatched. The CDR3 bases are TGTGCCAGCAGTGAACAGGGGGCAGGTCAGCCCCAGCATTTT. This translates into CASSEQGAGQPQHF. The full variable domain, in which reference TRBV2 and TRBJ1-5 provide the parts outside the CDR3, is EPEVTQTPSHQVTQMGQEVILRCVPISNHLYFYWYRQILGQKVEFLVSFYNNEISEKSEIFDDQFSVERPDGSNFTLKIRSTKLEDSAMYFCASSEQGAGQPQHFGDGTRLSIL.

This clonotype showed up just a few times. The gene calls are TRBV5-1 and TRBJ1-2; D not certain. Germline values: CDR1 SGHRS, CDR2 YFSETQ. This CDR3 is 15 amino acids long. Between the trimmed V and J ends, which lost 4 bases and 2 bases, there was a span of 15 bases. CDR3 nucleotides: TGCGCCAGCAGCCCGGAGATAACAGAAAACTATGGCTACACCTTC. Its protein product is CASSPEITENYGYTF. The whole variable domain, remainder taken from reference TRBV5-1 and TRBJ1-2, is KAGVTQTPRYLIKTRGQQVTLSCSPISGHRSVSWYQQTPGQGLQFLFEYFSETQRNKGNFPGRFSGRQFSNSRSEMNVSTLELGDSALYLCASSPEITENYGYTFGSGTRLTVV.

This chain connects TRBV6-2 or TRBV6-3 to TRBJ1-1, with TRBD1 matching 7 bases. With 7 bases clipped from V and 4 bases from J, the junction kept 12 bases outside the gene matches. The CDR3 runs 15 residues. The germline V gene has CDR1 MNHEY and CDR2 SVGEGT. CDR3: CASIQGVRESTEAFF. The CDR3 DNA reads TGTGCCAGCATCCAGGGGGTACGTGAGAGCACTGAAGCTTTCTTT.

The CDR3 DNA is TGCGCCAGCAGCGAGACCGGCGACGACACAGGGGGCTGGACCGGGGAGCTGTTTTTT. Protein product: CASSETGDDTGGWTGELFF. The chain combines TRBV5-1 with TRBJ2-2; 9 positions match TRBD1. V lost 4 bases to trimming and J lost 5 bases; unmatched junction nucleotides: 18. CDR1 is SGHRS, CDR2 YFSETQ, per germline. The CDR3 sequence is 19 residues long.